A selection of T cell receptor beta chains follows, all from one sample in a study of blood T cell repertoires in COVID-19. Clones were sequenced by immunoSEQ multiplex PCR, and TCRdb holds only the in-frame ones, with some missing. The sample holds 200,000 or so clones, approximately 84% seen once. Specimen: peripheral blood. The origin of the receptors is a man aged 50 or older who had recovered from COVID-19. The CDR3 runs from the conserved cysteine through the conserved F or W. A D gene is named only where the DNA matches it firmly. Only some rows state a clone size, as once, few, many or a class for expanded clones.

CDR3nt: TGTGCCAGCAGTTACTCGATTGGAGCAAACAATGAGCAGTTCTTC
CDR3aa: CASSYSIGANNEQFF
j_gene: TRBJ2-1
abundance: NA
v_gene: TRBV6-5
d_gene: NA

CDR3nt: TGTGCCTGGGGCCTCAACAGCCGACCCTATGGCTACACCTTC
CDR3aa: CAWGLNSRPYGYTF
j_gene: TRBJ1-2
abundance: once
v_gene: TRBV30
d_gene: NA

CDR3nt: TGTGCCAGCAGTATTTCCCGACAGGGCAACTATGGCTACACCTTC
CDR3aa: CASSISRQGNYGYTF
j_gene: TRBJ1-2
abundance: NA
v_gene: TRBV6-5
d_gene: TRBD1

CDR3nt: TGTGCCAGTAGTACCAGCATGGGACAGAGATACATGAACACTGAAGCTTTCTTT
CDR3aa: CASSTSMGQRYMNTEAFF
j_gene: TRBJ1-1
abundance: NA
v_gene: TRBV19
d_gene: TRBD1

CDR3nt: TGTGCCACCAGTGCGACAGGTTACGAGCAGTACTTC
CDR3aa: CATSATGYEQYF
j_gene: TRBJ2-7
abundance: NA
v_gene: TRBV24-1
d_gene: NA

CDR3nt: TGTGCCATCAGTGACGGACAGGGGTCTGGAAACACCATATATTTT
CDR3aa: CAISDGQGSGNTIYF
j_gene: TRBJ1-3
abundance: NA
v_gene: TRBV10-3
d_gene: TRBD1

CDR3nt: TGTGCCAGCACCTTAGGGGGTACCTATAATTCACCCCTCCACTTT
CDR3aa: CASTLGGTYNSPLHF
j_gene: TRBJ1-6
abundance: few
v_gene: TRBV28
d_gene: NA

CDR3nt: TGTGCCAGCGGGCGGGGGGGCAGGGCAGATACGCAGTATTTT
CDR3aa: CASGRGGRADTQYF
j_gene: TRBJ2-3
abundance: NA
v_gene: TRBV13
d_gene: TRBD2

CDR3nt: TGTGCCAGCAGCCGACAGGGCTTCTACGAGCAGTACTTC
CDR3aa: CASSRQGFYEQYF
j_gene: TRBJ2-7
abundance: few
v_gene: TRBV28
d_gene: TRBD1

CDR3nt: TGTGCCAGCAGCAAAGTTAGGAGATTCCAAGAGACCCAGTACTTC
CDR3aa: CASSKVRRFQETQYF
j_gene: TRBJ2-5
abundance: NA
v_gene: TRBV21-1
d_gene: NA

CDR3nt: TGTGCCAGCTCACAAGGACAGGTCGGGGTACAAGAGACCCAGTACTTC
CDR3aa: CASSQGQVGVQETQYF
j_gene: TRBJ2-5
abundance: NA
v_gene: TRBV18
d_gene: TRBD1

CDR3nt: TGTGCCAGCAGTTACTCGGGACACCCTAATAACTACGAGCAGTACTTC
CDR3aa: CASSYSGHPNNYEQYF
j_gene: TRBJ2-7
abundance: NA
v_gene: TRBV6-6
d_gene: NA

CDR3nt: TGTGCCAGTAGTCAATGGGACAGGGGTGATAGAGATACGCAGTATTTT
CDR3aa: CASSQWDRGDRDTQYF
j_gene: TRBJ2-3
abundance: NA
v_gene: TRBV19
d_gene: TRBD1

CDR3nt: TGTGCCAGCAGTAACCAGGGACAGGGGGCGAGAGATACGCAGTATTTT
CDR3aa: CASSNQGQGARDTQYF
j_gene: TRBJ2-3
abundance: NA
v_gene: TRBV28
d_gene: TRBD1

CDR3nt: TGCGCCAGCAGCTTGGGGGACAGGCGAAACTATGGCTACACCTTC
CDR3aa: CASSLGDRRNYGYTF
j_gene: TRBJ1-2
abundance: NA
v_gene: TRBV5-1
d_gene: TRBD1

CDR3nt: TGTGCCAGCAGTCGGACTAGCGGGAGTTTCTACAATGAGCAGTTCTTC
CDR3aa: CASSRTSGSFYNEQFF
j_gene: TRBJ2-1
abundance: once
v_gene: TRBV6-6
d_gene: TRBD2

CDR3nt: TGCGCCAGCAGCTTGAGGCAGGGCTACAATGAGCAGTTCTTC
CDR3aa: CASSLRQGYNEQFF
j_gene: TRBJ2-1
abundance: few
v_gene: TRBV5-1
d_gene: NA